Following are 4 T cell receptor beta chains from one sample sequenced in a study of blood T cell repertoires in COVID-19. Sequencing was performed with immunoSEQ multiplex PCR; in TCRdb, only in-frame clones are kept and a portion is missing. The sample yields roughly 30,000 clones, 65% to 85% seen once. Sequencing was carried out using peripheral blood. Receptor source: a woman aged 55-69 years with acute or convalescent COVID-19.

The chain employs TRBV12-3 or TRBV12-4 and TRBJ1-2; 7 nucleotides align to TRBD1. J gave up 13 bases and V 5 bases, and 13 bases lay outside the gene matches. The length of the CDR3 is 13 residues. The DNA of the CDR3 is TGTGCCAGCAGTCAAGGGACAGTTCCCCACGCCACCTTC. This gives the protein CASSQGTVPHATF.

The chain is built from TRBV6-5 and TRBJ1-2; tentatively, D is TRBD1 (6 bases). CDR1 is MNHEY, CDR2 SVGAGI, per germline. Trimming left V 6 bases short and J 8 bases short, with 10 bases between. CDR3 length equals 11 residues. CDR3 region: CASSRGGGYTF. In DNA form, the CDR3 reads TGTGCCAGCAGCCGGGGGGGCGGCTACACCTTC.

This clone was counted only a few times. The chain has TRBV7-3 and TRBJ1-6; D possibly corresponds to TRBD1 (5 bases). Trimming pared 2 bases from V and 8 bases from J, leaving 13 bases between. Germline lookup yields CDR1 SGHTA and CDR2 FQGTGA. This CDR3 contains 15 residues. The CDR3 is CASSLQGGSDSPLHF. In nucleotides, the CDR3 is TGTGCCAGCAGCTTACAGGGTGGGTCGGATTCACCCCTCCACTTT.

This chain connects TRBV7-7 to TRBJ1-5; D perhaps matches TRBD1 (6 bases). Germline lookup yields CDR1 SSHAT and CDR2 FNYEAQ (reference sequence). V gave up 5 bases and J gave up 1 base, with 15 bases separating them. The CDR3 runs 16 residues. The chain's CDR3 is CASSPHEDSSNQPQHF. The DNA for the CDR3 is TGTGCCAGCAGCCCTCACGAGGACAGCAGCAATCAGCCCCAGCATTTT.